A single sample gave rise to the 8 T cell receptor beta chains below, sequenced in a study of T cell responses to AZD1222 COVID-19 vaccine. Libraries were prepared by immunoSEQ multiplex PCR; TCRdb keeps only in-frame clonotypes and omits some of them. The table has roughly 100,000 clones, more than 75% seen once. The starting material was peripheral blood, obtained on day 0 of AZD1222 vaccination. The receptor set was obtained from an adult in good health.

This clone occurred a few times. This sequence joins TRBV6-2 or TRBV6-3 and TRBJ2-3; D gene unclear. V lost 2 bases and J lost 7, with 16 bases in between. CDR1 and CDR2 (germline): MNHEY, SVGEGT. The CDR3 is 15 residues long. This CDR3 is CASSYPSRAQHTQYF. CDR3 DNA sequence: TGTGCCAGCAGTTACCCCAGCCGAGCTCAACATACGCAGTATTTT.

This chain connects TRBV28 to TRBJ2-5; 7 nucleotides line up with TRBD1. With V trimmed by 4 bases and J by 7 bases, 24 bases remained unmatched. Germline V lookup: CDR1 MDHEN, CDR2 SYDVKM. CDR3 length equals 19 residues. The CDR3 DNA reads as TGTGCCAGCAGTTCCCCTGACGGACTTACAGGGGCCGGCGTCGGGACCCAGTACTTC. It translates to CASSSPDGLTGAGVGTQYF.

V gene TRBV5-4 combines with J gene TRBJ2-5, with TRBD1 matching 9 bases. The CDR3 runs 15 residues. CDR1 is SGHNT and CDR2 is YYREEE in the germline V gene (reference sequence). The J segment lost 4 bases and the V segment lost 4 bases, leaving 8 bases of the junction unmatched. The CDR3 loop reads CASSPQGTGTETQYF. The DNA of the CDR3 is TGTGCCAGCAGCCCGCAGGGGACAGGGACAGAGACCCAGTACTTC.

This rearrangement joins TRBV9 to TRBJ2-7, with 8 bases that match TRBD2. Germline CDR1 reads SGDLS; CDR2 reads YYNGEE. CDR3 length equals 14 residues. V lost 4 bases, J lost 4 bases, and 7 bases stayed unmatched. CDR3 in amino acids: CASSFGLAGYEQYF. The CDR3 region has the DNA TGTGCCAGCAGCTTCGGACTAGCTGGGTACGAGCAGTACTTC.

The chain carries TRBV19 and TRBJ2-5, with TRBD1 identical over 10 bases. V was pared by 3 bases and J by 3 bases, with 4 bases of the junction left unmatched. From germline, CDR1 is LNHDA and CDR2 SQIVND (reference sequence). The CDR3 extends over 15 amino acids. The CDR3, as DNA: TGTGCCAGTAGTATTTCCGGGACAGGGGAAGAGACCCAGTACTTC. Translating it yields CASSISGTGEETQYF. Full variable domain (outside the CDR3, taken from reference TRBV19 and TRBJ2-5): DGGITQSPKYLFRKEGQNVTLSCEQNLNHDAMYWYRQDPGQGLRLIYYSQIVNDFQKGDIAEGYSVSREKKESFPLTVTSAQKNPTAFYLCASSISGTGEETQYFGPGTRLLVL.

This chain's CDR3 is CASYQGLAGAGEQYF. DNA for the CDR3: TGTGCCAGCTACCAGGGGCTAGCGGGAGCTGGCGAGCAGTACTTC. V usage is TRBV18 and J usage is TRBJ2-7; 10 nucleotides align to TRBD2. The CDR3 has 15 residues. Germline CDR1 reads KGHSH; CDR2 reads LQKENI. J lost 6 bases, V lost 7 bases, and 12 bases had no gene match.

The rearrangement uses TRBV3-1 (or the pseudogene TRBV3-2) and TRBJ2-7, with D possibly matching TRBD1 (6 bases). V dropped 3 bases and J dropped 10 bases, with 13 bases sitting between them. The CDR3 contains 12 residues. Per the germline V gene, CDR1 is LGHDT and CDR2 is YNNKEL (reference sequence). CDR3 bases: TGTGCCAGCAGCCAGGGGCCGGGACAACAGTACTTC. Protein sequence: CASSQGPGQQYF.

This chain connects TRBV7-2 to TRBJ2-5; no firm D call. This CDR3 comprises 15 residues. From germline, CDR1 is SGHTA and CDR2 FQGNSA. V lost 2 bases and J 1 base, leaving 11 bases between the germline ends. The CDR3 sequence is CASSLTSVFQETQYF. CDR3 bases: TGTGCCAGCAGCTTAACATCGGTATTCCAAGAGACCCAGTACTTC.